The TCR beta chain described here comes from a study of Ad26.COV2.S vaccination and SARS-CoV-2 variants. Broader study findings: Breadth measured for non-spike TCRs was similar across vaccine and placebo recipients. Total responses of T cells may have been underestimated by the analyses of TCR breadth and depth.

As concerns this clone: Its antigen is not known.

This sample's treatment: around 19 received Ad26.COV2.S at low or high dose, single or two shots; about five received placebo; per-sample allocation not given. All samples were drawn on day 63, counting from the first vaccine or placebo injection. The sample came from a Boston adult aged 18-55 years. The germline gives CDR1 SGHTA, CDR2 FQGTGA. Trimming stripped 2 bases from V and 0 bases from J, with 10 bases between. The CDR3 has 16 residues. Only in-frame clones appear in the TCRdb table, and some are missing; sequencing was by immunoSEQ multiplex PCR. The sample holds about 680,000 clones, about 90% seen once.

The rearrangement uses TRBV7-3 and TRBJ2-2, with D perhaps TRBD1 (7 bases). Material: peripheral blood, obtained in a trial of Ad26.COV2.S vaccine versus placebo. The source is a person aged 18-65 years who received the Ad26.COV2.S COVID-19 vaccine or a placebo. CDR3 DNA: TGTGCCAGCAGCTTACAGGGGGGCGCGAACACCGGGGAGCTGTTTTTT. Protein: CASSLQGGANTGELFF.